This TCR beta chain stems from a study of T cell changes during pregnancy in multiple sclerosis (dated by TCRdb to the late 2010s). General notes on the study: The study looked at changes in the T cell repertoire across pregnancy in women with multiple sclerosis.

The receptor library was made with the immunoSEQ multiplex PCR assay. TCRdb retrieved this table from immuneACCESS and kept in-frame rearrangements only. Not all clones are present; in checked studies, unresolved V genes account for under half, and no reason is known for the remainder. A total of roughly 20,000 clones appear in this sample, 85% to 90% of them only once. Under 8% of the sample rests with the top ten. The CDR3 runs 13 residues from the cysteine to the phenylalanine. CDR3 DNA only is kept here, 39 bases in frame from base 1. At the junction V is shortened by 0 bases and J by 6 bases, with 9 bases in between. The germline V gene provides CDR1 SGHRS and CDR2 YFSETQ. This clone was picked up one time. Its antigen has not been determined. The record has no base qualities; no much larger clone is one base away.

The chain links TRBV5-1 with TRBJ1-1, with the D gene too uncertain to name. The origin of this receptor is a female donor with multiple sclerosis, enrolled in a pregnancy study. Sample: CD8+ T cells from peripheral blood mononuclear cells, taken in the first trimester of pregnancy. Here is the DNA: TGCGCCAGCAGCTTGGCCCCGGGAGCTGAAGCTTTCTTT. Its protein is CASSLAPGAEAFF.